Reported below is one T cell receptor (beta chain). This clonotype was found a few times. The antigen this receptor binds is unknown. No per-base quality is available; no much larger clone lies one base away. The method behind the library was 5' RACE. Sequencing was performed on an Illumina HiSeq 2500. The second PCR ran for about 7 to 11 cycles and used a J-beta primer mix along with a sample-barcoded 5' primer. Each TCR beta cDNA molecule received a unique molecular identifier from a template-switch 5' adaptor carrying 12 random nucleotides. Each sample yielded at least 3 million CDR3-containing paired-end reads. First-strand cDNA was synthesized from all RNA with the Mint cDNA synthesis kit, primed by a TRBC-specific oligonucleotide. Following uracil-DNA glycosylase treatment, all cDNA underwent a first 18-cycle PCR with the universal primers M1SS and BC2_uni_R. In the paper's pipeline: For normalization, 1 million high-quality reads were randomly selected from each sample, with every read carrying a distinct molecular identifier. Reads with shared molecular identifiers were discarded instead of being binned into consensus sequences. MiTCR, run with a Q25 quality threshold and the strictest error-elimination algorithm, handled CDR3 identification, clonotype clustering and error correction. A nonparametric unseen species model with Euler transformation was used to estimate lower-bound total TCR beta diversity. TCRdb ran its own pipeline on the public reads, namely fastp trimming at Q25 and MiXCR clone calling, and kept in-frame beta chains. CDR3 protein sequences are deduplicated, and each keeps its most common genes and DNA. For this entry, the V and J calls and clone size follow TCRdb and not the study's own pipeline. The sample data list 1.5 million to 2 million distinct CDR3 sequences, and about 49% of these were observed just once. The ten largest account for 2.1% of the sample.

This sample was taken from a study of blood T cells in healthy people across ages (dated by TCRdb to the mid-2010s). Study-level background: In model experiments, template switching captured about one uniquely barcoded TCR beta cDNA molecule for every two T cells. To avoid experimental bias, donors of different ages were randomly spread across the sequencing lanes. To track age-related changes in TCR beta repertoire diversity, the study relied on deep sequencing normalized with unique cDNA molecular identifiers. The study analyzed two additional independent replicas of 1 million unique cDNA reads from the same blood draw for two donors, one aged 18 to 29 and one aged 80 or older. Donors were grouped into four age groups: young (average roughly 17 years), middle-aged (roughly 38), aged (about 60) and long-lived (less than 85). The study at large found these results: Compared with the aged group, more naive CD4+ T cells, fewer expanded clones and increased TCR diversity were shown by the long-lived group, suggesting age selection. The CMV infection status of donors was not known, potentially confounding age-related changes in expanded clonotypes. Estimates of total diversity based on one million sequenced T cells were considered lower bounds and underestimates. Observed TCR beta diversity per million T cells fell roughly linearly with age, and a significant reduction was already apparent by age roughly 41. Since profiling was done on bulk unsorted PBMCs, naive and antigen-experienced compartments could not be conclusively compared. A strong correlation was found between observed TCR beta diversity and the percentage of naive T cells measured by flow cytometry.

The donors were some 36 Caucasian individuals from Russia, aged roughly 6 to 90 years, who were systemically healthy. Each donor gave approximately 9.3 milliliters of peripheral blood, collected into EDTA-treated Vacutainer tubes. Ficoll-Paque density-gradient centrifugation was used to isolate PBMCs, with at least 6 million per sample. Total RNA was extracted from PBMCs with Trizol reagent, with at least 5 micrograms obtained per sample. For every donor, an aliquot of PBMCs went through flow cytometry to measure the percentages of naive CD45RAhigh/CD27high T cells. V sheds 3 bases and J sheds 2 bases, leaving 13 bases between their ends. The cysteine opens and the phenylalanine closes a CDR3 of 15 amino acids. Only the CDR3 part of the read is kept: 45 bases, read in frame from the first base.

The rearranged chain carries TRBV12-3 or TRBV12-4 and TRBJ2-5; a tentative D call is TRBD2 (7 bases match). This clonotype was obtained from a woman aged 40 to 50 in good health. Material: blood. The encoded CDR3 is CASSFAGALQETQYF. The DNA reads TGTGCCAGCAGTTTTGCGGGGGCACTACAAGAGACCCAGTACTTC.